The rows below give T cell receptor beta chains drawn from one sample of a study of blood T cell repertoires in COVID-19. Sequenced by immunoSEQ multiplex PCR; TCRdb stores in-frame clones only, minus some. In the table there are approximately 240,000 clones, around four fifths of which are singletons. Sequencing was done on a sample of peripheral blood. Receptors were obtained from a woman older than 75 with active or convalescent COVID-19. Each CDR3 is given with its conserved first and last residue. A D gene is named only where the DNA matches it firmly. Expanded clones get a size class; other rows say once, few or many, or leave the size out.

CDR3 DNA | CDR3 protein | J gene | D gene | V gene | clone size
TGTGCCAGCAGCTTGGACAGCTACAATGAGCAGTTCTTC | CASSLDSYNEQFF | TRBJ2-1 | NA | TRBV5-5 | NA
TGTGCCAGCAGTCGGTCGCCCCTAAGGGGGAACACCGGGGAGCTGTTTTTT | CASSRSPLRGNTGELFF | TRBJ2-2 | NA | TRBV6-4 | NA
TGTGCCAGTAATATAGGTCGCAGGGTAACCGGGGAGCTGTTTTTT | CASNIGRRVTGELFF | TRBJ2-2 | NA | TRBV19 | once
TGTGCCAGCAGCCAAGTGGGGACTAGCGGGAGTAATACGCAGTATTTT | CASSQVGTSGSNTQYF | TRBJ2-3 | TRBD2 | TRBV4-2 | NA
TGTGCCAGCAGCGGCAACAGGGGCACTGAAGCTTTCTTT | CASSGNRGTEAFF | TRBJ1-1 | TRBD1 | TRBV7-2 | NA
TGCGCCAGCAGCCAACAAGTAGCGGGGGGCATGAACACCGGGGAGCTGTTTTTT | CASSQQVAGGMNTGELFF | TRBJ2-2 | TRBD2 | TRBV4-1 | many
TGTGCCAGCAGCGTAGCCCCGCAGGGCCGCGAGCAGTTCTTC | CASSVAPQGREQFF | TRBJ2-1 | NA | TRBV9 | once
TGTGCCAGCAGCTTAGGGGGAGCTATGAACACTGAAGCTTTCTTT | CASSLGGAMNTEAFF | TRBJ1-1 | NA | TRBV11-1 | NA
TGTGCCAGCAGCTTGGCCGGGAGGGTACAAGAGACCCAGTACTTC | CASSLAGRVQETQYF | TRBJ2-5 | TRBD2 | TRBV5-4 | once
TGTGCCAGCAGCCCGCTGGAGCATGGCACAGATACGCAGTATTTT | CASSPLEHGTDTQYF | TRBJ2-3 | NA | TRBV11-1 | NA
TGCGCCAGCAGCCAGGGGGACTCTAGCACAGATACGCAGTATTTT | CASSQGDSSTDTQYF | TRBJ2-3 | NA | TRBV4-3 | NA
TGTGCCAGCAGCCAAGAGGGACAGTATGCCTATGGCTACACCTTC | CASSQEGQYAYGYTF | TRBJ1-2 | TRBD1 | TRBV4-2 | NA
TGTGCCAGCAGGCTGACACTTAGCAATCAGCCCCAGCATTTT | CASRLTLSNQPQHF | TRBJ1-5 | NA | TRBV6-5 | once
TGCGCCAGCAGCTTGGACACTAACTATGGCTACACCTTC | CASSLDTNYGYTF | TRBJ1-2 | NA | TRBV5-1 | NA
TGTGCCAGCAGCGTAGGACTAACTCTTCTCTCCTACAATGAGCAGTTCTTC | CASSVGLTLLSYNEQFF | TRBJ2-1 | NA | TRBV9 | NA
TGTGCCAGCAGCCACAGGGGGCTCCAAGAGACCCAGTACTTC | CASSHRGLQETQYF | TRBJ2-5 | TRBD1 | TRBV7-9 | NA
TGTGCCAGCTCACCCCAAGCCTGGCCCGGAACCGGGACAGGGGTTGGAAACACCATATATTTT | CASSPQAWPGTGTGVGNTIYF | TRBJ1-3 | TRBD1 | TRBV18 | NA
TGCGCCAGCAGCTTGGAAGGGACAGCCTACAATGAGCAGTTCTTC | CASSLEGTAYNEQFF | TRBJ2-1 | TRBD1 | TRBV5-1 | NA
TGTGCCAGCTGGCCTGCGGGGTCGATCTCCTACGAGCAGTACTTC | CASWPAGSISYEQYF | TRBJ2-7 | NA | TRBV6-5 | NA
TGTGCCAGTAGTATTCTTTTTGGACAGGCGAACACCGGGGAGCTGTTTTTT | CASSILFGQANTGELFF | TRBJ2-2 | TRBD1 | TRBV19 | NA
TGTGCCAGCAGCCGCGCGCCACGCCACTTCAACGAGCAGTACTTC | CASSRAPRHFNEQYF | TRBJ2-7 | NA | TRBV5-8 | NA
TGTGCCAGCAGCTCGCAGGGCTCCTATAATTCACCCCTCCACTTT | CASSSQGSYNSPLHF | TRBJ1-6 | NA | TRBV7-2 | once
TGTGCCACGAAGACAGGTCTGAACACTGAAGCTTTCTTT | CATKTGLNTEAFF | TRBJ1-1 | NA | TRBV2 | NA
TGTGCCTGGAGTGGAGGTGGCTACGAGCAGTACTTC | CAWSGGGYEQYF | TRBJ2-7 | NA | TRBV30 | NA
TGTGCCAGCAGTTTATTCCCAAGGCGGAATAGCAATCAGCCCCAGCATTTT | CASSLFPRRNSNQPQHF | TRBJ1-5 | NA | TRBV28 | once
TGTGCCAGCAGTTCGGGGGGATATCAGCCCCAGCATTTT | CASSSGGYQPQHF | TRBJ1-5 | NA | TRBV27 | NA
TGTGCCACCGATTCCCAAAAGGACCCGGGACTAGCGAATACGCAGTATTTT | CATDSQKDPGLANTQYF | TRBJ2-3 | TRBD2 | TRBV15 | few
TGTGCCAGCAGGCGGGGGGGCGTCGACGAGCAGTACTTC | CASRRGGVDEQYF | TRBJ2-7 | TRBD2 | TRBV27 | NA
TGTGCCAGCAGCTTGGATTACACAGGGGGGACTGAAGCTTTCTTT | CASSLDYTGGTEAFF | TRBJ1-1 | TRBD1 | TRBV5-8 | once
TGTGCCAGCAGCTTGAGGGCGTGGGCAGGGGTAGGCGACGAGCAGTACTTC | CASSLRAWAGVGDEQYF | TRBJ2-7 | NA | TRBV7-9 | NA
TGTGCCAGCAGCAAAGCGCCTAGCGGGACTAGCACAGATACGCAGTATTTT | CASSKAPSGTSTDTQYF | TRBJ2-3 | NA | TRBV21-1 | few
TGTGCCAGCAGTTCAATTAGCGGGAGGGCCAGAAGGAGGCCCCAGTACTTC | CASSSISGRARRRPQYF | TRBJ2-5 | TRBD2 | TRBV27 | NA
TGTGCCAGCAGTGATATTCGGGGTGGGGAGACCCAGTACTTC | CASSDIRGGETQYF | TRBJ2-5 | NA | TRBV2 | once
TGTGCCAGCGGAAGGACAGGCTATGGCTACACCTTC | CASGRTGYGYTF | TRBJ1-2 | TRBD1 | TRBV2 | NA
TGCGCCAGCAGCCTCCCGGGGGGATTTGGCTACACCTTC | CASSLPGGFGYTF | TRBJ1-2 | NA | TRBV4-1 | NA
TGTGCCAGCAGCCGGGGACTACAAGAGACCCAGTACTTC | CASSRGLQETQYF | TRBJ2-5 | TRBD2 | TRBV7-9 | NA